The 20 T cell receptor beta chains presented below share a single source sample, sequenced in a study of T-cell memory formation after mild COVID-19. TCRdb re-derived calls from the 5' RACE reads in MiXCR, one entry per CDR3 protein. The table lists under 300,000 distinct CDR3 sequences, 7% to 10% of them singletons. The sequenced material came from PBMCs or a T cell subset sorted from them (not recorded which). Source of these receptors: a man in his late teens or twenties who had mild COVID-19 (a few samples of this study predate the infection). Cell type and time point are not known.

In this sample, this clonotype turned up a few times. This chain joins TRBV7-2 and TRBJ2-3; 7 bases are shared with TRBD1. Germline V gives CDR1 SGHTA, CDR2 FQGNSA. CDR3 size: 14 residues. V was clipped by 4 bases and J by 4 bases; unmatched bases: 5. The CDR3 bases are TGTGCCAGCAGCTGGAACAGGGGTCCAGATACGCAGTATTTT. Translation: CASSWNRGPDTQYF.

The DNA for the CDR3 is TGCGCCAGCAGCCAAATCCCGAGCGGGGGGGCACCAGATACGCAGTATTTT. Amino acids: CASSQIPSGGAPDTQYF. The chain recombines TRBV4-3 with TRBJ2-3, with 10 bases that match TRBD2. After removal of 2 bases from V and 4 bases from J, the junction contained 9 bases not matched to a gene. Per germline, CDR1 LGHNA and CDR2 YSLEER. The CDR3 has 17 residues.

This clonotype showed up just a few times. The CDR3 spells CASSLASLAGAGRTQYF. The CDR3 DNA reads TGTGCCAGCAGCTTAGCTAGTCTAGCGGGGGCCGGGAGGACCCAGTACTTC. The chain has TRBV7-2 and TRBJ2-5; 10 nucleotides agree with TRBD2. The CDR3 contains 17 residues. Germline CDR1 reads SGHTA; CDR2 reads FQGNSA. The V gene end was trimmed by 0 bases and the J gene end by 7 bases; junction bases not matched to a gene: 11.

There are many counts of this clonotype. In DNA form, the CDR3 reads TGCAGTGCTAGAGATACCAGGGATAACGAGCAGTACTTC. Translating gives CSARDTRDNEQYF. The V and J genes are TRBV20-1 and TRBJ2-7, with a tentative D call TRBD1 (5 bases). CDR3 length equals 13 residues. Germline loops: CDR1 DFQATT, CDR2 SNEGSKA (reference sequence). V lost 0 bases and J lost 5, with 11 bases in between.

The chain is built from TRBV3-1 and TRBJ2-7, with 7 bases fitting TRBD2. Germline CDR1 and CDR2: LGHDT and YNNKEL (reference sequence). Trimming at V came to 1 base and at J to 2 bases, leaving 2 bases not matched to a gene. CDR3 length: 14 amino acids. CDR3 bases: TGTGCCAGCAGCCAAGCGGGGGGAACCTACGAGCAGTACTTC. Protein sequence: CASSQAGGTYEQYF.

The genes are TRBV27 and TRBJ1-4; 9 positions agree with TRBD1. Germline trimming cut 9 bases from V and 3 bases from J; bases unmatched to any gene: 2. The CDR3 spans 13 residues. CDR1 MNHEY and CDR2 SMNVEV come from the germline V gene (reference sequence). CDR3: CASRTGANEKLFF. The CDR3 DNA is TGTGCCAGTAGGACAGGGGCTAATGAAAAACTGTTTTTT.

CDR3 in DNA: TGCGCCAGCAGCCCCCTACCGGAGGGGTCAGGCTACACCTTC. Protein product: CASSPLPEGSGYTF. This chain connects TRBV4-1 to TRBJ1-2; the D gene is possibly TRBD1 (5 bases). The CDR3 sequence is 14 residues long. Germline CDR1 and CDR2: MGHRA and YSYEKL. Deletions cut 4 bases from V and 8 bases from J, with 17 bases between.

V usage is TRBV5-1 and J usage is TRBJ2-3; D gene uncertain. CDR1 is SGHRS, CDR2 YFSETQ, per germline. V lost 3 bases and J 10 bases, leaving 15 bases between the germline ends. CDR3 length equals 13 residues. The CDR3 DNA sequence: TGCGCCAGCAGCTCTGAAGTCCCAAGTTCGCAGTATTTT. Its protein product is CASSSEVPSSQYF.

Only a few counts were recorded for this clonotype. V gene TRBV18 combines with J gene TRBJ2-5, with TRBD1 matching over 8 bases. The CDR3 has 14 amino acids. Looked up from germline, CDR1 is KGHSH and CDR2 is LQKENI. V lost 4 bases, J lost 0 bases, and 1 base stayed unmatched. DNA for the CDR3: TGTGCCAGCTCACGGACAGGGCACCAAGAGACCCAGTACTTC. Amino acid sequence: CASSRTGHQETQYF.

This clonotype was seen a few times. This chain joins TRBV5-5 and TRBJ2-2, with D unresolved. V shed 4 bases and J shed 6 bases, with 13 bases lying between them. Per germline, CDR1 SGHKS and CDR2 YYEKEE (reference sequence). This CDR3 contains 14 residues. The CDR3 DNA sequence: TGTGCCAGCAGCCGATCCGGCGGATCCGGGGAGCTGTTTTTT. It yields the protein CASSRSGGSGELFF.

The genes are TRBV4-1 and TRBJ2-5; 11 nucleotides line up with TRBD2. The CDR3 length is 17 residues. V shed 4 bases, J shed 2 bases, and the junction held 9 bases outside the gene matches. Germline assignment: CDR1 MGHRA and CDR2 YSYEKL. CDR3 region: CASSPQTSGTQQETQYF. CDR3 bases: TGCGCCAGCAGCCCACAGACTAGCGGGACCCAACAAGAGACCCAGTACTTC.

This clonotype was found many times. The chain has TRBV30 and TRBJ2-7; D unclear. The CDR3 contains 13 residues. Germline lookup yields CDR1 GTSNPN and CDR2 SVGIG (reference sequence). Deletions cut 0 bases from V and 2 bases from J, with 8 bases between. The CDR3 sequence: CAWSVGLAYEQYF. Written as DNA, the CDR3 is TGTGCCTGGAGTGTAGGTCTCGCCTACGAGCAGTACTTC.

This clonotype has a handful of counts. The rearrangement joins TRBV12-3 or TRBV12-4 to TRBJ2-3; TRBD2 agrees at 9 bases. The CDR3 sequence is 16 residues long. Trimming at V came to 5 bases and at J to 8 bases, leaving 14 bases not matched to a gene. CDR3 residues: CASSPSGGLDIGTQYF. CDR3 nucleotide sequence: TGTGCCAGCAGTCCCAGCGGGGGGCTAGACATCGGTACGCAGTATTTT.

Many counts were recorded for this clonotype. The rearrangement links TRBV28 to TRBJ2-7, with 7 positions matching TRBD2. The germline CDR1 and CDR2 sequences are MDHEN and SYDVKM. After removal of 6 bases from V and 0 bases from J, the junction contained 5 bases not matched to a gene. CDR3 size: 14 residues. The CDR3 here is CASSPGGSSYEQYV. DNA of the CDR3: TGTGCCAGCAGCCCCGGGGGGAGCTCCTACGAGCAGTACGTC.

This clonotype showed up many times. This sequence joins TRBV5-6 and TRBJ2-5; 9 bases are a match to TRBD1. J lost 6 bases, V lost 7 bases, and 4 bases had no gene match. The CDR3 loop spans 12 amino acids. Germline CDR1 and CDR2: SGHDT and YYEEEE. The CDR3 sequence is CASGQGIKTQYF. CDR3 DNA: TGTGCCAGCGGACAGGGGATAAAGACCCAGTACTTC.

The chain combines TRBV4-3 with TRBJ1-2, with D tentatively TRBD1 (6 bases). This CDR3 has 15 residues. The germline gives CDR1 LGHNA, CDR2 YSLEER. V shed 4 bases and J shed 3 bases, with 15 bases lying between them. The chain's CDR3 is CASSPLGGHDYGYTF. In nucleotides, the CDR3 is TGCGCCAGCAGCCCCCTGGGGGGGCATGACTATGGCTACACCTTC.

The chain couples TRBV5-1 to TRBJ2-2, with D perhaps given as TRBD1 or TRBD2 (5 bases each). The CDR3 spans 15 residues. Between the trimmed V and J ends, which lost 0 bases and 6 bases, there was a span of 12 bases. Germline-derived CDR1 and CDR2 are SGHRS and YFSETQ. The CDR3 sequence is CASSLAGAGAGELFF. CDR3 in DNA: TGCGCCAGCAGCTTGGCTGGGGCGGGTGCCGGGGAGCTGTTTTTT. The whole variable domain, filled in from reference TRBV5-1 and TRBJ2-2, reads KAGVTQTPRYLIKTRGQQVTLSCSPISGHRSVSWYQQTPGQGLQFLFEYFSETQRNKGNFPGRFSGRQFSNSRSEMNVSTLELGDSALYLCASSLAGAGAGELFFGEGSRLTVL.

In this sample, this clonotype turned up a few times. The chain is built from TRBV9 and TRBJ1-2; 7 nucleotides agree with TRBD1. V shed 2 bases, J shed 4 bases, and the junction held 5 bases outside the gene matches. The germline V gene encodes CDR1 SGDLS and CDR2 YYNGEE. The CDR3 has 14 residues. This CDR3 reads CASSVGDSPYGYTF. The CDR3, as DNA: TGTGCCAGCAGCGTGGGGGACAGTCCCTATGGCTACACCTTC.

The chain has TRBV5-1 and TRBJ2-3; TRBD2 matches 8 bases. Germline CDR1 is SGHRS and CDR2 is YFSETQ. The CDR3 length is 17 residues. Losses at the gene ends were 4 bases for V and 2 bases for J; bases not matched to a gene: 12. CDR3 in amino acids: CASSPLAGGGITDTQYF. CDR3 coding DNA: TGCGCCAGCAGCCCGCTAGCGGGCGGGGGCATCACAGATACGCAGTATTTT.

The chain carries TRBV19 and TRBJ2-5, with 12 bases that match TRBD2. Germline CDR1 reads LNHDA; CDR2 reads SQIVND (reference sequence). The CDR3 consists of 16 residues. Trimming took 6 bases from V and 4 from J; bases not matched to a gene: 9. CDR3 bases: TGTGCCAGTAGGCCTAGCGGGGGGGCGGCGGGAGAGACCCAGTACTTC. This sequence encodes CASRPSGGAAGETQYF.